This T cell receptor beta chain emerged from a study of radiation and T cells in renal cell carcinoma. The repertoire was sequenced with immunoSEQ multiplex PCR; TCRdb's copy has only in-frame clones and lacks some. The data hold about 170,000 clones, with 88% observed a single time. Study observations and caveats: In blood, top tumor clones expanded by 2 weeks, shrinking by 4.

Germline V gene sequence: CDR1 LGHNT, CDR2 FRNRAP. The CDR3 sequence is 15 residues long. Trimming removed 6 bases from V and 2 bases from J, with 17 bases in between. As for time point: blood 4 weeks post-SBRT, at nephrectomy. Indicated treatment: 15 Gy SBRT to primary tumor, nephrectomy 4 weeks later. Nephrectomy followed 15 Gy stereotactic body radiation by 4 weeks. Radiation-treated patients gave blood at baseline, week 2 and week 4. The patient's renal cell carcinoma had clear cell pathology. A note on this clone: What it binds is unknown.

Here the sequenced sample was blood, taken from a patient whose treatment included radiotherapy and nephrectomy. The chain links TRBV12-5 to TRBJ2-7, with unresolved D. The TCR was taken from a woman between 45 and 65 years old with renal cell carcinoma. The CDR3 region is CASGSLRVKAYEQYF. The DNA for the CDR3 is TGTGCTAGTGGCTCCCTCCGGGTAAAGGCCTACGAGCAGTACTTC. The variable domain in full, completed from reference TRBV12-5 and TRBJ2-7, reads DARVTQTPRHKVTEMGQEVTMRCQPILGHNTVFWYRQTMMQGLELLAYFRNRAPLDDSGMPKDRFSAEMPDATLATLKIQPSEPRDSAVYFCASGSLRVKAYEQYFGPGTRLTVT.